This T cell receptor beta chain was recovered during a study of blood T cell repertoires in COVID-19. Study background: COVID-19 samples, acute and convalescent, were from the United States, Italy and Spain. T cells, B-cell-depleted T cells, or PBMCs provided the cDNA or gDNA that served as material.

V dropped 4 bases and J dropped 5; count of bases not matched to a gene: 7. This CDR3 region has 14 residues. Germline CDR1 and CDR2: SGHRS and YFSETQ. Clones were read by immunoSEQ multiplex PCR, and TCRdb kept only the in-frame ones, dropping some. The table includes roughly 25,000 clones, around 86% detected once. The chain links TRBV5-1 to TRBJ2-5; 8 positions agree with TRBD2. The sequence derives from a man in his sixties or seventies with acute or convalescent COVID-19. The sample taken for sequencing was peripheral blood. CDR3: CASSPREGRETQYF. The CDR3 DNA is TGCGCCAGCAGCCCCCGGGAGGGCCGGGAGACCCAGTACTTC.